This T cell receptor beta chain was recovered during a study of OX40 agonist ivuxolimab in advanced cancers. General observations from the study: Antigen specificity remained undetermined for the expanded peripheral T cells. It was also the case that some nonresponders had low normalized T-cell clonal expansion. There were, on average, more expanded clones in CD8+ T cells than in CD4+.

Method: immunoSEQ multiplex PCR; TCRdb's copy keeps in-frame clones and lacks some. There are 60,000 to 75,000 clones in the sample; about 86% occur only once, and under 3% lies in the top ten. A note on this clone: Its antigen is currently unknown.

The CDR3 has 16 residues. The specimen comprised CD4+ or CD8+ T cells sorted from blood, sampled in a trial of the OX40 agonist ivuxolimab. The chain links TRBV21-1 to TRBJ2-2; the D call in the table, TRBD1, was not verified against the DNA. TRBV21-1 is annotated as a pseudogene. The TCR comes from an adult with an advanced solid tumor such as melanoma, head and neck, liver or kidney cancer. CDR3 loop: CASSKALQGGTGELFF. DNA of the CDR3: TGTGCCAGCAGCAAAGCTTTACAGGGGGGGACCGGGGAGCTGTTTTTT.